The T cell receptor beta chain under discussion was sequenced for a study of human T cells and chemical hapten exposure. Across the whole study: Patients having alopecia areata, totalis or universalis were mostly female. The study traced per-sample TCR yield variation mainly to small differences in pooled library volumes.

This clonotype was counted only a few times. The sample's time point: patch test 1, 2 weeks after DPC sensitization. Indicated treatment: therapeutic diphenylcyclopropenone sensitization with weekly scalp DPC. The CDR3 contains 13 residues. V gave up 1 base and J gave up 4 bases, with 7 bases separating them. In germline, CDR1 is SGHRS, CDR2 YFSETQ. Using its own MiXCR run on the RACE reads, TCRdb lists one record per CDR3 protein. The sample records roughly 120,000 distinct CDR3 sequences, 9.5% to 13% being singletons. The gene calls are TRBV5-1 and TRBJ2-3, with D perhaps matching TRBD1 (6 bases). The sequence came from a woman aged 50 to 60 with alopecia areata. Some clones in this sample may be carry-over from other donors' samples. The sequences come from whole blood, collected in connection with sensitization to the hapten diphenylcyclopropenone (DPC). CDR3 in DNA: TGCGCCAGCAGCTTGCAGGGGCCAGATACGCAGTATTTT. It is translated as CASSLQGPDTQYF.